This T cell receptor (beta chain) was documented in a study of shared clonotypes between healthy human individuals (dated by TCRdb to the early 2020s). Study-wide context: The cohort comprised a couple of women and a few men aged 18 to 49 years. To estimate repertoire size and how much clonotype sharing occurs between individuals, the study deeply sequenced the blood TCR repertoires of 5 or 6 healthy adults. To increase sequencing depth and limit assay-specific biases, different laboratories used diverse techniques to prepare libraries and sequence TCR repertoires. Between about 0.94 and 8.9 billion PBMCs per donor were obtained by leukapheresis. On the study overall, not on this receptor specifically: The small number of donors limited the genetic and exposure-history diversity represented. Pairwise subsampling indicated that sequencing depth was expected to affect the degree of clonotype sharing among donors. Only blood was sampled, and tissue TCR repertoires likely differ from those in blood.

Turning to this clone: Its antigen is still unknown. No base qualities exist here, and no much larger clone lies one base off it.

The donors were healthy, HIV-negative adults who had no recently reported acute infections or vaccinations. Only Caucasian adults living in Nashville, Tennessee, USA were represented among the donors. In the unsorted samples, 90 million to 100 million PBMCs were counted, and genomic DNA was extracted using the QIAamp DNA Blood Mini kit. Blood was obtained by leukapheresis, after which PBMCs were separated by Ficoll-Histopaque density gradient centrifugation and cryopreserved in liquid nitrogen vapor phase. The CDR3 measures 15 amino acids from cysteine to phenylalanine. The CDR3 DNA has 45 bases and is translated from base 1. CDR1 and CDR2 were assigned from the germline V gene as MDHEN and SYDVKM. Trimming removed 7 bases from V and 4 bases from J; the gene matches leave 9 bases unexplained. Using the deep immunoSEQ assay, TCR CDR3 regions were amplified from genomic DNA by multiplex PCR. Extracted genomic DNA from each cell subset was distributed evenly across all wells of several immunoSEQ 96-well plates, and each plate was treated as a replicate. For unsorted PBMC, approximately 0.3 ug of genomic DNA, equivalent to 25,000 to 35,000 T cell genomes, went into each replicate PCR. Ten immunoSEQ deep assay plates were used to sequence the unsorted PBMC genomic DNA. Purified libraries were measured with a Qubit 3.0 fluorometer, size-checked on a Bioanalyzer 2100, and measured again with the KAPA Library Quantification kit. Each immunoSEQ 96-well plate was sequenced on its own single-read 150-cycle Illumina NextSeq 550 flow cell. As for the original processing: Because the immunoSEQ output included only junctional sequences and no quality scores, the filtering could not be the same as the filtering used for full-length reads. Sequences were annotated with PyIR, a Python wrapper for IgBLAST v1.9, and V/J genes and CDR3 were assigned using IMGT germline references. Reads with weak V/J assignments (E-value above 1e-6), missing CDR3, stop codons, out-of-frame junctions, or ambiguous translated residues were removed. A V3J clonotype was defined by an identical inferred V gene, J gene, and CDR3 amino acid sequence. Percentage overlap between repertoires was computed as shared unique clonotypes divided by the size of the smaller repertoire. Repertoire richness was assessed with RTK rarefaction, the Chao1 estimator, and Recon v2.1 estimates of unobserved clonotypes. TCRdb holds this immuneACCESS table with in-frame rearrangements only. Some clones are missing; in checked studies, unresolved V genes explain under half, and the rest has no known cause. V and J calls and clone size are copied from that table; D and trimming were computed from the DNA. For this sample there are approximately 460,000 clones; 77% appear just once. The top ten constitute 12% of the sample.

The specimen sequenced was PBMCs. The rearrangement joined TRBV28 to TRBJ1-2, with 10 bases matching TRBD1. The clonotype was recovered from a woman in her forties in good health. Some clones in this sample may be carry-over from other donors' samples. The nucleotide sequence is given as TGTGCCAGCACAATACGACAGGGGGCTAGCTATGGCTACACCTTC. Its amino acids are CASTIRQGASYGYTF.